The present TCR beta chain was sequenced within a study of blood T cells in healthy people across ages. The CDR3 consists of 15 residues. CDR1 and CDR2 from the germline V gene are DFQATT and SNEGSKA (reference sequence). V was cut by 0 bases and J by 11 bases, with 22 bases left in between. Study-wide results and caveats: Naive CD4+ cells and diversity were both higher in long-lived donors than in aged donors.

It was with a sample-barcoded 5' primer and a J-beta primer mix that a second PCR of roughly 7 to 12 cycles was run. All samples gave at least 2.5 million CDR3-containing paired-end reads. TCRdb recomputed calls from the 5' RACE reads with MiXCR, one row per CDR3 protein. The sample lists about 770,000 distinct CDR3 sequences; under 55% were seen once. As regards this clonotype: What it binds is not known.

The clonotype originates from a man aged 55-75 years in good health. Source material: blood. The chain recombines TRBV20-1 with TRBJ2-5; no reliable D call. This CDR3 is CSARDVGFEREEQYF. Here the CDR3 DNA reads TGCAGTGCTAGAGATGTGGGTTTCGAAAGGGAAGAGCAGTACTTC.